This TCR beta chain was observed in a study of cytomegalovirus exposure and HLA in healthy donors. Findings of the study overall: TCR beta chains associated with HLA were, in a later analysis, more clonally expanded than equally common others. A later analysis found TCR association rates differed by HLA locus, highest for DRB1 and lowest for HLA-C. With later analysis, a missense DCLRE1C variant became linked to TCR beta V- and J-gene trimming.

13 Jbeta primers and 60 Vbeta primers were used for the PCR. The data were produced by immunoSEQ multiplex PCR, yet TCRdb's version contains in-frame clones alone and is incomplete. The repertoire holds 110,000 to 150,000 clones, with roughly 10% as singletons. There were likely unrecorded immune exposures, though donors were nominally healthy when sampled. Remarks on this clone: The antigen remains undetermined.

The TCR comes from a man over 45 in good health and CMV-seronegative. Sequenced material: PBMCs.

For the CDR3, the DNA is TGTGCCAGCAGTCCTCAGACTAGCGGGGATCCCTACGAGCAGTACTTC. The encoded protein is CASSPQTSGDPYEQYF. V and J are TRBV4-2 and TRBJ2-7; 11 bases agree with TRBD2. V dropped 6 bases and J dropped 2; count of bases not matched to a gene: 9. Germline V gives CDR1 LGHNA, CDR2 YNFKEQ. The CDR3 has 16 amino acids.